Below, one T cell receptor (beta chain) is given with its context. The repertoire was sequenced with immunoSEQ multiplex PCR; TCRdb's copy has only in-frame clones and lacks some. The table records 99,000 or so clones, approximately 80% of them present only once. This record belongs to a study of OX40 agonist ivuxolimab in advanced cancers. Source: CD4+ or CD8+ T cells sorted from blood, taken in a trial of the OX40 agonist ivuxolimab. This clonotype was sampled from an adult with an advanced solid tumor such as melanoma, head and neck, liver or kidney cancer.

CDR3 nucleotide sequence: TGCAGCGTTGTGGCCAGGGGGGTCTACGAGCAGTACTTC. It specifies CSVVARGVYEQYF. The rearrangement links TRBV29-1 to TRBJ2-7; D is perhaps TRBD1 (7 bases). The V and J ends lost 4 bases and 3 bases respectively, with 13 bases between them. CDR1 SQVTM and CDR2 ANQGSEA come from the germline V gene. The CDR3 length is 13 residues.